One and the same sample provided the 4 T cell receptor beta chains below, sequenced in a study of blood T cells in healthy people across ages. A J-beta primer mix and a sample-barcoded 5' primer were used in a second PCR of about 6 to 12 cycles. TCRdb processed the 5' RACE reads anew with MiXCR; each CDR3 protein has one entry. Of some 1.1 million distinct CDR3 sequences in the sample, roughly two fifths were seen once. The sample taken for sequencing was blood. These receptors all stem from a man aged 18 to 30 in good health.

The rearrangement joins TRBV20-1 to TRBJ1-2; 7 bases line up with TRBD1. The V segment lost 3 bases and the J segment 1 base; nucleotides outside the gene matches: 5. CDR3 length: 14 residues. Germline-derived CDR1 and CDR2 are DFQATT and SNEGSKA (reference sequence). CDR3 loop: CSASGQENNYGYTF. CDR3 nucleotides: TGCAGTGCTAGTGGACAGGAGAATAACTATGGCTACACCTTC.

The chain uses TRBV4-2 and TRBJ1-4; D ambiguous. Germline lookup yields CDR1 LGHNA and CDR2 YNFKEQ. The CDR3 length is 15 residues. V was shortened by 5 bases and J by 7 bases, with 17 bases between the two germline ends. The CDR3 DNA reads TGTGCCAGCAGCGGGCGACCGGATGCGGGTGAAAAACTGTTTTTT. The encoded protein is CASSGRPDAGEKLFF.

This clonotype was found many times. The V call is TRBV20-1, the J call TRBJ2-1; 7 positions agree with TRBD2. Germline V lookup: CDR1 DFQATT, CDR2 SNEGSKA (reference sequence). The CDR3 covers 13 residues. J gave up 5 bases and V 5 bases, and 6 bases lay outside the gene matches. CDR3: CSAPRGENNEQFF. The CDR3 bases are TGCAGTGCTCCACGGGGGGAAAACAATGAGCAGTTCTTC.

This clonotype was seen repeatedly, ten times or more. The CDR3 sequence is CATLRANSNQPQHF. As DNA, the CDR3 is TGTGCCACCTTGCGGGCTAATAGCAATCAGCCCCAGCATTTT. This sequence joins TRBV12-3 or TRBV12-4 and TRBJ1-5; D gene uncertain. V shed 10 bases and J shed 0 bases, with 13 bases lying between them. The CDR3 length is 14 residues.